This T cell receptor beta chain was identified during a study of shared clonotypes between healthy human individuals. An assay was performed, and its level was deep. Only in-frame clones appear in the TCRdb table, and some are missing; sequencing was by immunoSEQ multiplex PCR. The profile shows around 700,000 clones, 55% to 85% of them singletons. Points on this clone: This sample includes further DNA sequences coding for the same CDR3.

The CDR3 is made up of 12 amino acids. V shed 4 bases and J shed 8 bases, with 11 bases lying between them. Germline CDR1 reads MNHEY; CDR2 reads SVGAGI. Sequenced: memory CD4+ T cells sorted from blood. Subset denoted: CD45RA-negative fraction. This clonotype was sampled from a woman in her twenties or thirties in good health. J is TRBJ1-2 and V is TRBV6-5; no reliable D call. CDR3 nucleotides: TGTGCCAGCAGTTCCCGGGGTAGGGGCTACACCTTC. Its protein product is CASSSRGRGYTF.